The TCR beta chain described here comes from a study of graft-versus-host responses after intestinal transplantation (dated by TCRdb to the early 2020s). In the study overall: The transplants that recipients got were multivisceral, liver-intestinal, or isolated intestinal. Instead of going to the commercial service, samples from a few later patients were sequenced in-house on an Illumina MiSeq and processed with MiXCR. Alloreactive clones were identified by sequencing pre-transplant mixed lymphocyte reaction products and comparing them with unstimulated pre-transplant donor and recipient T cells. Donor T cell macrochimerism was defined as a peak of at least 4% donor T cells among recipient peripheral blood mononuclear cells. The cohort enrolled fewer than 25 intestinal transplant recipients including one retransplant, and 3 patients lacking pretransplant specimens were excluded. After intestinal transplantation, graft-versus-host and host-versus-graft alloreactive T cell clones in the graft, circulation and bone marrow were tracked using bulk TCR-beta CDR3 sequencing. Every recipient was given anti-thymocyte globulin induction, followed by 2 to 4 years of maintenance tacrolimus and steroids.

The sample's time point label, decoded: cells obtained before transplantation from donor or recipient. CD3+CD4+ and CD3+CD8+ populations were FACS-sorted from unstimulated pre-transplant donor and recipient cells taken from spleen or lymph nodes. CDR1 and CDR2 were assigned from the germline V gene as KGHSH and LQKENI. The CDR3 sequence holds 15 residues, the cysteine and phenylalanine included. The kept DNA is CDR3 alone, 45 bases in frame from the first base. For this chain, trimming is 6 bases at the V end and 9 bases at the J end, and the number of junction bases without a gene match is 12. With respect to this clone: Its antigen has not been determined. No much larger clone is present one base from it, and per-base qualities are unavailable.

Library creation used the immunoSEQ multiplex PCR assay. For most patients, genomic DNA was isolated with the Qiagen DNeasy Blood and Tissue Kit and sent frozen to Adaptive Biotechnologies for TCR sequencing. For most patients, high-throughput TCR-beta CDR3 sequencing of genomic DNA was performed by Adaptive Biotechnologies. In the source study's methods: Adaptive's ImmunoSEQ software supplied the TCR sequencing data for 18 patients, while MiXCR and VDJtools were used to process a few other patients. To correct CD4 versus CD8 sorting errors, sequences present in both subsets at a frequency ratio below 5:1 were removed. CDR3 nucleotide sequences shared between donor and recipient were removed because their origin could not be assigned. To count as alloreactive, a clone needed at least 2-fold expansion over unstimulated cells and a minimum CFSE-low frequency of 0.002% (template counts) or 0.001% (read counts). Mappable clones were those detected in sequenced pre-transplant spleen, lymph node, or MLR CFSE-low populations of the donor or recipient. Cumulative frequency of alloreactive clones was calculated as a percentage of all sequences weighted by copy number. TCRdb provides this immuneACCESS table in a form limited to in-frame rearrangements. Some clones are lacking; in checked studies, under half of them reflect an unresolved V gene, and why the rest are absent is not known. The V and J calls and the clone size are those of that table, but D and trimming were determined from the DNA. The sample data list approximately 82,000 clones, and 91% of these were observed just once. More than 0.095% of the sample lies in the top ten.

Results the study describes overall, beyond this receptor: GvH clones were detected in recipient bone marrow, and some of these GvH clones were observed earlier in ileal mucosa or blood, consistent with an intestinal mucosal origin. The conclusions were limited by the relatively low number and heterogeneity of the intestinal transplant patients. In patients with donor T cell macrochimerism, the allografts had high GvH to HvG T cell clonal ratios. Peak levels of circulating GvH clones were associated with declines in HvG clones early after transplant.

This TCR derives from a human donor who received an intestinal transplant. The sample consisted of unstimulated CD4+ T cells sorted from spleen or lymph node cells, taken before intestinal transplant. The chain was built from TRBV18 and TRBJ2-1, and TRBD1 matches 9 of the central bases. Here the CDR3 is given as CASSRPGQGASEQFF. The DNA is TGTGCCAGCTCCCGCCCGGGACAGGGAGCGAGTGAGCAGTTCTTC.